This T cell receptor beta chain was profiled in a study of control samples from healthy donors and cancer patients. Libraries were prepared by immunoSEQ multiplex PCR; TCRdb keeps only in-frame clonotypes and omits some of them. This table has about 34,000 clones, about 88% appearing once. The sample comprised PBMCs. The sequence was collected from a woman aged 40 to 50 with lung cancer.

This CDR3 reads CATSEGDRSTEAFF. In nucleotides, the CDR3 is TGTGCCACCAGTGAGGGGGACAGATCCACTGAAGCTTTCTTT. The rearrangement uses TRBV24-1 and TRBJ1-1; TRBD1 matches 7 bases. Unmatched junction bases numbered 5, after V lost 4 bases and J lost 4 bases. Germline values: CDR1 KGHDR, CDR2 SFDVKD. CDR3 size: 14 residues.